This T cell receptor beta chain was profiled in a study of shared clonotypes between healthy human individuals. In the study overall: CD4 naive and CD4 memory each took three plates per donor, while CD8 naive took two and CD8 memory one.

For each subset, genomic DNA was distributed in equal portions over several immunoSEQ plates. Assay used: immunoSEQ multiplex PCR; TCRdb lists only in-frame clones, some missing. The table shows 2 million to 3 million clones, with approximately 93% occurring only once. The sequence was obtained from a man younger than 35 in good health. Some clones in this sample may be carry-over from other donors' samples. Sequencing used naive CD4+ T cells from PBMCs. Documented subset: CD45RA+ positively selected.

The CDR3 DNA sequence: TGTGCGTGTGGAGTGAATCCCACAGCGGCTCCTTGGGGGTTTTGGACAGATACGCAGTATTTT. Encoded protein: CACGVNPTAAPWGFWTDTQYF. The rearrangement links TRBV30 to TRBJ2-3, with D perhaps matching TRBD1 or TRBD2 (5 bases each). The germline V gene encodes CDR1 GTSNPN and CDR2 SVGIG (reference sequence). The CDR3 runs to 21 residues.